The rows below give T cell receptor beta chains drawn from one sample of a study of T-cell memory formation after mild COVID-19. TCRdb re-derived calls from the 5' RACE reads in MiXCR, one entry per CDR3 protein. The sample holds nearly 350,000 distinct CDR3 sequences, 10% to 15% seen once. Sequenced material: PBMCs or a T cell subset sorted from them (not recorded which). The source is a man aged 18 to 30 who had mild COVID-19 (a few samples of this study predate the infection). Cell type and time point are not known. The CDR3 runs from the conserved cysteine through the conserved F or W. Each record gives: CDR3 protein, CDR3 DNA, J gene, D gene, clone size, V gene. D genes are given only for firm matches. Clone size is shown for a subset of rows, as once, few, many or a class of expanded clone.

CATTRSGELFF TGTGCCACCACACGTAGCGGGGAGCTGTTTTTT TRBJ2-2 - - TRBV7-6
CASSQGRTDTQYF TGTGCCAGCAGCCAAGGCCGCACAGATACGCAGTATTTT TRBJ2-3 - many TRBV3-1
CASSLSWGGAKNIQYF TGTGCCAGCAGCTTGAGCTGGGGGGGGGCCAAAAACATTCAGTACTTC TRBJ2-4 TRBD2 few TRBV5-6
CASSLPPGGYGYTF TGTGCCAGCAGTTTACCACCCGGGGGGTACGGCTACACCTTC TRBJ1-2 - - TRBV12-3/TRBV12-4
CASRTGLSTGELFF TGTGCCAGCAGGACAGGGTTGAGCACCGGGGAGCTGTTTTTT TRBJ2-2 TRBD1 - TRBV12-3/TRBV12-4
CASSDGSYNEQFF TGTGCCAGCAGCGACGGCTCCTACAATGAGCAGTTCTTC TRBJ2-1 - - TRBV7-3
CASSYHSSMNTEAFF TGTGCCAGCAGTTACCACAGTTCCATGAACACTGAAGCTTTCTTT TRBJ1-1 - - TRBV6-5
CASSQFSYEKLFF TGCGCCAGCAGCCAATTTTCTTATGAAAAACTGTTTTTT TRBJ1-4 - - TRBV4-1
CASTPPGGGYEQYF TGTGCCAGCACCCCCCCCGGGGGAGGCTACGAGCAGTACTTC TRBJ2-7 - - TRBV6-5
CASSQGYLIGTQYF TGTGCCAGCAGTCAAGGCTACCTAATAGGGACCCAGTACTTC TRBJ2-5 - many TRBV12-3/TRBV12-4
CSVRDSYEQYF TGCAGCGTTAGGGACAGCTACGAGCAGTACTTC TRBJ2-7 TRBD1 few TRBV29-1
CASSPSEGSTEAFF TGTGCCAGCAGCCCGTCGGAGGGTTCCACTGAAGCTTTCTTT TRBJ1-1 - few TRBV7-6
CASRIHPGQVFDKSGNTTYF TGCGCCAGCAGGATTCACCCCGGACAGGTCTTCGACAAGTCTGGAAACACCACATATTTT TRBJ1-3 TRBD1 - TRBV5-1
CATSRVRDRGYEQYF TGTGCCACCAGCAGAGTCCGGGACAGGGGTTACGAGCAGTACTTC TRBJ2-7 TRBD1 - TRBV15
CASSHPSADTQYF TGTGCCAGCAGCCACCCGAGTGCAGATACGCAGTATTTT TRBJ2-3 - few TRBV3-1
CASSPQVLDEQFF TGTGCCAGCTCACCTCAGGTTTTGGATGAGCAGTTCTTC TRBJ2-1 - few TRBV18
CAGGGSYNEQFF TGTGCCGGGGGGGGCTCCTACAATGAGCAGTTCTTC TRBJ2-1 TRBD2 few TRBV6-2/TRBV6-3
CASSLEGARTGELFF TGTGCCAGCAGCTTGGAGGGGGCGCGGACCGGGGAGCTGTTTTTT TRBJ2-2 TRBD1 - TRBV5-5
CASSVRVEEKLFF TGTGCCAGCAGCGTCAGAGTCGAGGAAAAACTGTTTTTT TRBJ1-4 - - TRBV7-2
CASSSRVRPYEQYF TGTGCCAGCAGCTCCCGGGTCAGACCCTACGAGCAGTACTTC TRBJ2-7 - - TRBV7-2
CASSGGLAGYNEQFF TGTGCCAGCAGCGGGGGGCTAGCGGGGTACAATGAGCAGTTCTTC TRBJ2-1 TRBD2 few TRBV11-3
CSAIGGDSYEQYF TGCAGCGCCATCGGGGGCGACTCCTACGAGCAGTACTTC TRBJ2-7 - many TRBV29-1